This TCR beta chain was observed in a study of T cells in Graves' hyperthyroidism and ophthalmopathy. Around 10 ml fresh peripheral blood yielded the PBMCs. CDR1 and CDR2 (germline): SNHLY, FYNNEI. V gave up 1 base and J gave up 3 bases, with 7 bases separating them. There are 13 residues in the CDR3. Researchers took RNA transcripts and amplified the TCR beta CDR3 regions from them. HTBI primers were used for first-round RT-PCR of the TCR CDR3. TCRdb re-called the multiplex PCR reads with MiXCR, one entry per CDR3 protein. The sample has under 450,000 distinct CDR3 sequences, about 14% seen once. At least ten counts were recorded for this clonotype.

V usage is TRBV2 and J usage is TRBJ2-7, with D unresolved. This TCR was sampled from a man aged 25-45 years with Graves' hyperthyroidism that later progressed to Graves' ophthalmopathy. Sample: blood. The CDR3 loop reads CASSEGGSYEQYF. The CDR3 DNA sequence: TGTGCCAGCAGTGAAGGTGGCAGCTACGAGCAGTACTTC.